This T cell receptor (beta chain) stems from a study of early T cells in non-severe SARS-CoV-2 infection. Study context: It was bulk RNA from unsorted whole blood that was sequenced, and the chains were unpaired. Study-level points and caveats: Using VDJdb, the matching emphasized anti-spike CD8 responses while missing private and CD4 specificities.

This clonotype was seen many times. Its antigen is unknown. The ends were cut back, 4 bases at V and 2 bases at J, with 17 bases in the middle. The CDR3 contains 16 residues. Germline values: CDR1 SGHTA, CDR2 FQGNSA. One entry per CDR3 protein, called by TCRdb with MiXCR from the 5' RACE reads. This table has 37,000 or so distinct CDR3 sequences, roughly 5.9% appearing once. J is TRBJ1-2 and V is TRBV7-2; a weak D match, TRBD1 (6 bases). The material sequenced was whole blood. The source is an adult who was a healthcare worker with PCR-confirmed SARS-CoV-2 infection or an uninfected control (not recorded which). As DNA, the CDR3 is TGTGCCAGCAGCTACTTTACAGGGCTGGGCAACTATGGCTACACCTTC. Its protein is CASSYFTGLGNYGYTF.